The rows below give T cell receptor beta chains drawn from one sample of a study of monozygotic twins with inflammatory bowel disease. TCRdb reprocessed the 5' RACE reads, with one entry per CDR3 protein and no DNA. The listing records more than 95,000 distinct CDR3 sequences. The source material was blood. The receptor source for this set is a human donor with ulcerative colitis or Crohn's disease, or a healthy co-twin of an affected twin (not recorded which). Both conserved end residues are part of each CDR3.

>13|TRBJ1-5|TRBV10-3
CAIRAYSNQPQHF
>15|TRBJ2-5|TRBV19
CASSRLAGFRETQYF
>16|TRBJ2-7|TRBV6-1
CASSDEDIRGTYEQYF
>11|TRBJ1-2|TRBV28
CATNTGVGYTF
>11|TRBJ2-2|TRBV29-1
CSVREAGELFF
>14|TRBJ1-2|TRBV12-3/TRBV12-4
CASTQENRGSGYTF
>15|TRBJ2-7|TRBV7-9
CASSATGATAYEQYF
>17|TRBJ1-6|TRBV2
CASSEGGASSYNSPLHF
>15|TRBJ1-4|TRBV14
CASSLALGFNEKLFF
>16|TRBJ2-1|TRBV9
CASSGRTSGSNNEQFF
>15|TRBJ1-1|TRBV20-1
CSATGTRGPGAEAFF
>16|TRBJ1-4|TRBV4-3
CASSQDPHGRGVELFF
>18|TRBJ1-5|TRBV19
CASSISFGQGGVGLAPAF
>15|TRBJ2-3|TRBV9
CASSVAPASTDTQYF
>12|TRBJ2-6|TRBV20-1
CSAASGANVLTF
>14|TRBJ2-7|TRBV5-1
CASSSDGYTYEQYF
>16|TRBJ2-5|TRBV12-3/TRBV12-4
CASSLERGGPSETQYF
>14|TRBJ2-5|TRBV7-2
CASSLEGVGWTQYF
>14|TRBJ2-5|TRBV7-2
CASTGTAGLETQYF
>13|TRBJ2-7|TRBV5-1
CASSLVGVYEQYF
>14|TRBJ1-5|TRBV28
CATRTGGKFQPQHF
>12|TRBJ2-4|TRBV3-1
CASSQVVNIQYF
>14|TRBJ1-2|TRBV5-1
CASSSVGGGNGYTF
>14|TRBJ2-1|TRBV3-1
CASSPYRGLNEQFF
>18|TRBJ2-3|TRBV5-1
CASSLIGTSGGARDTQYF
>12|TRBJ2-5|TRBV7-2
CASSLNGETQYF
>13|TRBJ1-5|TRBV18
CASSPLLDQPQHF
>15|TRBJ2-2|TRBV10-2
CASTVAGGGTGELFF
>15|TRBJ2-1|TRBV11-3
CASSLGGGGYFEQFF
>15|TRBJ1-4|TRBV5-1
CASMSVGATNEKLFF
>19|TRBJ2-2|TRBV3-1
CASTARRGGRLKNTGELFF
>17|TRBJ1-2|TRBV4-1
CASSQETYYTSNYGYTF
>14|TRBJ2-4|TRBV24-1
CATSDRLAKNMQYF
>13|TRBJ1-1|TRBV20-1
CSAHKQPNTEAFF
>15|TRBJ2-2|TRBV7-2
CASTAPAGNTGELFF
>15|TRBJ1-2|TRBV7-9
CASSPDGQRRYGYTF
>16|TRBJ2-2|TRBV6-1
CASSSPGRHRNGELFF
>17|TRBJ2-1|TRBV4-2
CASSQAAGAGVYNEQFF
>16|TRBJ2-7|TRBV6-5
CASSYGGLAPPREQYF
>15|TRBJ2-3|TRBV3-1
CASSQDHSGSGTQYF
>16|TRBJ1-5|TRBV28
CASIPAGFYSNQPQHF
>13|TRBJ2-6|TRBV5-1
CASSAPPAPVLTF
>15|TRBJ2-5|TRBV9
CASSSESLRGETQYF
>15|TRBJ2-1|TRBV7-9
CASSPGTSGGDEQFF
>15|TRBJ1-1|TRBV5-4
CASSYQQALGTEAFF
>14|TRBJ2-7|TRBV10-3
CAISEPDRFYEQYF
>13|TRBJ1-6|TRBV7-9
CASSLVAPQGLHF
>16|TRBJ2-4|TRBV3-1
CASLPLSGVAKNIQYF
>15|TRBJ2-1|TRBV20-1
CSASMGDWGYNEQFF
>15|TRBJ2-3|TRBV6-1
CASSVRGVGTDTQYF
>16|TRBJ2-3|TRBV20-1
CSAQPRRGISTDTQYF
>16|TRBJ2-1|TRBV7-2
CASSSFGTSGAYEQFF
>15|TRBJ2-3|TRBV4-1
CASRRAAGITDTQYF
>12|TRBJ2-1|TRBV20-1
CSARVDRNEQFF
>15|TRBJ1-5|TRBV29-1
CSVLTGTGNNQPQHF